This TCR beta chain stems from a study of shared clonotypes between healthy human individuals. Only CD45RO-negative cells positively selected for CCR7 counted as naive CD8 cells, so terminally differentiated effector memory CD45RA+ cells were excluded. All the donors were Caucasian adults who lived in Nashville, Tennessee. Deep-level running was used for the assay. Here immunoSEQ multiplex PCR was the method, and the copy in TCRdb shows in-frame clones only, minus some. The sample records about 580,000 clones, roughly 98% being singletons. This clone occurred once. The target antigen is unknown. V lost 0 bases to trimming and J lost 8 bases, with 16 bases between them. The CDR3 extends over 14 amino acids. Germline V gene data show CDR1 as GTSNPN and CDR2 as SVGIG (reference sequence). Study conclusions and caveats: It was anticipated that sequencing depth would influence how many clonotypes donors shared.

The chain links TRBV30 to TRBJ1-2, with D perhaps TRBD1 (6 bases). This TCR was sampled from a man aged 30-40 years in good health. Source material: naive CD8+ T cells sorted from blood. The CDR3 loop reads CAWSVTGGVGGYTF. Written as DNA, the CDR3 is TGTGCCTGGAGTGTGACGGGGGGCGTAGGCGGCTACACCTTC.